This T cell receptor beta chain was sequenced in a study of technical replicates of blood from several donors. The CDR3 is made up of 15 amino acids. CDR1 and CDR2 from the germline V gene are SEHNR and FQNEAQ (reference sequence). After removal of 1 base from V and 5 bases from J, the junction contained 7 bases not matched to a gene. This table comes from immunoSEQ multiplex PCR, and its TCRdb copy is limited to in-frame clones, with some not included. The sample records tens of thousands of clones, 92% being singletons. This clonotype was sampled from a human donor in good health. Sequences were obtained from T cells isolated from PBMCs. The chain joins TRBV7-9 to TRBJ2-7, with TRBD1 identical over 8 bases. The CDR3 spells CASSLGRTGNDEQYF. CDR3 bases: TGTGCCAGCAGCTTAGGTCGGACAGGGAACGACGAGCAGTACTTC.